This TCR beta chain was captured in a study of blood T cell repertoires in COVID-19. Study details: The origin of the acute and convalescent COVID-19 samples was the United States, Italy and Spain. Sample material is recorded as cDNA or gDNA derived from T cells, B-cell-depleted T cells, or PBMCs.

The CDR3 contains 15 residues. Germline values: CDR1 SGHDT, CDR2 YYEEEE. The V and J ends lost 2 bases and 5 bases respectively, with 13 bases between them. In the original processing: Amplified reference gene primers provided the basis for estimating nucleated cell counts. Repertoires were generated with immunoSEQ multiplex PCR, while TCRdb's copy carries only in-frame clones and drops some. That table gives V, J and clone size, and the DNA gave D and trimming. The sample contains about 94,000 clones, around 82% of which appear only once. The chain is built from TRBV5-6 and TRBJ2-2, with D maybe TRBD2 (7 bases). The TCR was taken from a man aged 60 to 75 with acute or convalescent COVID-19. The sequenced material came from peripheral blood. CDR3 sequence (DNA): TGTGCCAGCAGCTTCTGGGGGGGCAGGACCGGGGAGCTGTTTTTT. It is translated as CASSFWGGRTGELFF.